A selection of T cell receptor beta chains follows, all from one sample in a study of CD8 T cells in Susac syndrome. Via MiXCR, TCRdb re-called the immunoSEQ multiplex PCR reads, giving one row per CDR3 protein. The table lists 110,000 or so distinct CDR3 sequences, 85% to 95% of them singletons. Source material: CD4+ T cells from PBMCs. These receptors were taken from a human donor with multiple sclerosis. CDR3s include the opening cysteine and the closing phenylalanine or tryptophan. D genes are given only for firm matches. Rows give clone size only sometimes, using once, few, many, or a class for an expanded clone.

CDR3 protein: CASSQDPGDRNGYTF
CDR3 DNA: TGCGCCAGCAGCCAAGATCCAGGGGACAGGAATGGCTACACCTTC
J gene: TRBJ1-2
clone size: .
V gene: TRBV4-3
D gene: TRBD1

CDR3 protein: CASSSRTGGQPQHF
CDR3 DNA: TGTGCCAGCAGTTCCCGGACAGGGGGACAGCCCCAGCATTTT
J gene: TRBJ1-5
clone size: .
V gene: TRBV6-1
D gene: TRBD1

CDR3 protein: CASSLEVRGGTDTQYF
CDR3 DNA: TGTGCCAGCAGCTTAGAGGTTAGGGGAGGCACAGATACGCAGTATTTT
J gene: TRBJ2-3
clone size: once
V gene: TRBV7-2
D gene: .

CDR3 protein: CASGLRLTEAFF
CDR3 DNA: TGTGCTAGTGGTTTAAGGCTCACTGAAGCTTTCTTT
J gene: TRBJ1-1
clone size: .
V gene: TRBV12-5
D gene: .

CDR3 protein: CAWSGDSNQPQHF
CDR3 DNA: TGTGCCTGGTCAGGTGATAGCAATCAGCCCCAGCATTTT
J gene: TRBJ1-5
clone size: .
V gene: TRBV30
D gene: .

CDR3 protein: CACGGGGQETQYF
CDR3 DNA: TGTGCCTGCGGCGGGGGGGGCCAGGAGACCCAGTACTTC
J gene: TRBJ2-5
clone size: .
V gene: TRBV30
D gene: TRBD2

CDR3 protein: CASSLMENTEAFF
CDR3 DNA: TGTGCCAGCAGTTTAATGGAAAACACTGAAGCTTTCTTT
J gene: TRBJ1-1
clone size: .
V gene: TRBV12-3/TRBV12-4
D gene: .

CDR3 protein: CASSSGMNTEAFF
CDR3 DNA: TGTGCCAGCTCATCGGGGATGAACACTGAAGCTTTCTTT
J gene: TRBJ1-1
clone size: .
V gene: TRBV18
D gene: .

CDR3 protein: CASEKTANQPQHF
CDR3 DNA: TGTGCCAGCGAAAAGACAGCTAATCAGCCCCAGCATTTT
J gene: TRBJ1-5
clone size: .
V gene: TRBV6-6
D gene: .

CDR3 protein: CASSPWTSGGNEQFF
CDR3 DNA: TGTGCCAGCAGCCCCTGGACTAGCGGGGGCAATGAGCAGTTCTTC
J gene: TRBJ2-1
clone size: once
V gene: TRBV7-9
D gene: TRBD2